The present T cell receptor beta chain was sequenced within a study of blood T cells in healthy people across ages. Study in general: For every two T cells, template switching captured about one barcoded beta molecule.

The V gene's germline CDR1 is SQVTM and CDR2 ANQGSEA. This CDR3 is built from 13 residues. Germline trimming cut 6 bases from V and 3 bases from J; bases unmatched to any gene: 8. With a J-beta primer mix and a sample-barcoded 5' primer, a second PCR ran about 7 to 11 cycles. TCRdb itself ran the 5' RACE reads through MiXCR, one entry per CDR3 protein. The table has more than 900,000 distinct CDR3 sequences, under 30% seen once; the top ten hold 0.75%. These data were also reused for a study on T cells of mothers and their children. This second study says: Evidence of persistent microchimeric T cell clones was absent.

The receptor was derived from a girl aged 2-10 years in good health. Sequencing used blood. The chain links TRBV29-1 to TRBJ2-7; 7 bases align to TRBD1. In DNA form, the CDR3 reads TGCAGCGTCTCGACACGACAGGGCTACGAGCAGTACTTC. It specifies CSVSTRQGYEQYF.